This T cell receptor beta chain is from a study of blood T cell repertoires in COVID-19. For the study at large: From the United States, Italy and Spain came samples of acute and convalescent COVID-19. Sample material is recorded as cDNA or gDNA derived from T cells, B-cell-depleted T cells, or PBMCs.

Trimming removed 4 bases from V and 7 bases from J, with 23 bases in between. In germline, CDR1 is MGHRA, CDR2 YSYEKL. This CDR3 contains 18 residues. As handled by the study authors: Amplification with reference gene primers provided the estimates of nucleated cell counts. Produced via immunoSEQ multiplex PCR; TCRdb's table is partial and in-frame only. The V and J calls and clone size are taken from that table; D and trimming were inferred from the DNA. The sample holds approximately 190,000 clones; roughly 80% are singletons and the top ten take approximately 15%. This TCR was sampled from a man between 25 and 39 years old with active or convalescent COVID-19. Sequencing was carried out using peripheral blood. This chain links TRBV4-1 with TRBJ1-6; D possibly corresponds to TRBD1 (5 bases). This chain's CDR3 is CASSPWSSGGRGNSPLHF. The CDR3 DNA reads as TGCGCCAGCAGCCCGTGGTCATCCGGGGGACGAGGAAATTCACCCCTCCACTTT.